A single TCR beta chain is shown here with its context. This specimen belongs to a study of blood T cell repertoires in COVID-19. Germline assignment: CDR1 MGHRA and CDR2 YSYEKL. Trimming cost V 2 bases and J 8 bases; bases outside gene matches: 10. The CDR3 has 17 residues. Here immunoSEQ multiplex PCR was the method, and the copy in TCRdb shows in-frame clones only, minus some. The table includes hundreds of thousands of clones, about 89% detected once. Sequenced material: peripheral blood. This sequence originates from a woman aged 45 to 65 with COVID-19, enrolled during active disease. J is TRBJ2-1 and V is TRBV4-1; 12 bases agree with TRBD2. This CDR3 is CASSQLLAGGRLYEQFF. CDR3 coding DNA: TGCGCCAGCAGCCAACTTCTAGCGGGGGGGCGTTTATATGAGCAGTTCTTC.